The 5 T cell receptor beta chains below come from one sample, sequenced in a study of early T cells in non-severe SARS-CoV-2 infection. A single record per CDR3 protein comes from TCRdb applying MiXCR to the 5' RACE reads. The top ten hold around 3.6% of the sample, which has approximately 75,000 distinct CDR3 sequences, roughly 15% seen once. The sequencing here drew on whole blood, taken at baseline. The receptor source for this set is an adult who was a healthcare worker with PCR-confirmed SARS-CoV-2 infection or an uninfected control (not recorded which).

This clonotype was detected many times. V usage is TRBV12-3 or TRBV12-4 and J usage is TRBJ1-3; D might be TRBD1 (5 bases). The V end was cut by 5 bases, the J end by 2 bases, with 10 bases between. CDR3 size: 14 residues. CDR3 loop: CASSLGQAGNTIYF. The CDR3 bases are TGTGCCAGCAGTCTCGGACAAGCTGGAAACACCATATATTTT.

This sequence joins TRBV5-4 and TRBJ2-1; D gene uncertain. Germline V CDR1 and CDR2: SGHNT, YYREEE (reference sequence). This CDR3 contains 13 residues. The ends were cut back, 4 bases at V and 3 bases at J, with 8 bases in the middle. Written as DNA, the CDR3 is TGTGCCAGCAGCCTGGAGAGCTACAATGAGCAGTTCTTC. It translates to CASSLESYNEQFF. The full variable domain, its missing parts supplied by reference TRBV5-4 and TRBJ2-1, is ETGVTQSPTHLIKTRGQQVTLRCSSQSGHNTVSWYQQALGQGPQFIFQYYREEENGRGNFPPRFSGLQFPNYSSELNVNALELDDSALYLCASSLESYNEQFFGPGTRLTVL.

There are many counts of this clonotype. This rearrangement joins TRBV12-3 or TRBV12-4 to TRBJ1-1; TRBD1 matches 8 bases. This CDR3 has 14 residues. V shed 4 bases and J 5 bases; nucleotides not matched to a gene: 6. The CDR3 DNA reads as TGTGCCAGCAGTTCGGACAGGGTCTGGACTGAAGCTTTCTTT. Translation gives CASSSDRVWTEAFF.

In this sample, this clonotype turned up a few times. CDR3 DNA sequence: TGTGCCAGCAGCTTGGGGACAGGGCGCACAGATACGCAGTATTTT. This codes for CASSLGTGRTDTQYF. The chain links TRBV7-9 to TRBJ2-3; 9 bases align to TRBD1. Germline CDR1 and CDR2: SEHNR and FQNEAQ (reference sequence). The CDR3 is 15 residues long. Trimming cost V 3 bases and J 1 base; bases outside gene matches: 2.

This clonotype was counted a few times. The V call is TRBV27, the J call TRBJ2-7, with 8 bases that match TRBD1. Germline assignment: CDR1 MNHEY and CDR2 SMNVEV (reference sequence). This CDR3 is built from 15 residues. V trimming: 2 bases; J trimming: 4 bases; junction bases outside the gene matches: 7. CDR3 protein: CASSLTTGGFYEQYF. The CDR3 DNA reads TGTGCCAGCAGTTTAACAACAGGGGGATTTTACGAGCAGTACTTC.